One and the same sample provided the 29 T cell receptor beta chains below, sequenced in a study of T cell repertoires in cytomegalovirus infection. One entry per CDR3 protein results from TCRdb running MiXCR on the reads. The table lists a few hundred thousand distinct CDR3 sequences, about 44% of them singletons. No cognate antigen is known for these TCRs. The input for sequencing was cultured PBMCs, taken from culture after CMV antigen stimulation. Receptor source: a human donor in good health (CMV status not recorded). Some clones in this sample may be carry-over from other donors' samples.

About this clonotype: The germline gene is not matched at one end of the junction; a read error may be the cause. This chain links TRBV5-3 with TRBJ2-7, with TRBD2 matching 7 bases. TRBV5-3 is noted as an ORF with a role that remains uncertain. The CDR3 has 14 amino acids. The CDR3 spells CASSLGGGHYEQYF. The CDR3 bases are TGTGCCAGCAGCTTGGGGGGAGGGCACTACGAGCAGTACTTC.

In its sample, this clonotype was seen once. The rearrangement links TRBV11-2 to TRBJ1-1; D is ambiguous. The germline V gene has CDR1 SGHAT and CDR2 FQNNGV. V was pared by 5 bases and J by 0 bases, with 16 bases between. This CDR3 is built from 16 residues. The CDR3 coding sequence is TGTGCCAGCAGCCCAACAGTCAGAGTCATGAACACTGAAGCTTTCTTT. Translating gives CASSPTVRVMNTEAFF.

The V call is TRBV7-8, the J call TRBJ2-1; D may be TRBD1 or TRBD2 (6 bases each). From germline, CDR1 is SGHVS and CDR2 FQNEAQ. The CDR3 covers 16 residues. V dropped 5 bases and J dropped 6 bases, with 20 bases sitting between them. The CDR3 sequence: CASSTGGSGESNEQFF. Written as DNA, the CDR3 is TGTGCCAGCAGCACTGGGGGCTCGGGAGAGTCCAATGAGCAGTTCTTC.

This clonotype was detected a few times. The V gene is TRBV18, the J gene TRBJ2-5; perhaps TRBD2 as D (6 bases). Trimming stripped 5 bases from V and 2 bases from J, with 9 bases between. CDR3 size: 13 residues. Per germline, CDR1 KGHSH and CDR2 LQKENI. The DNA of the CDR3 is TGTGCCAGCTCAGCGGGATTACAAGAGACCCAGTACTTC. It codes for CASSAGLQETQYF.

J is TRBJ2-3 and V is TRBV7-9; D is undetermined. V shed 4 bases and J shed 10 bases, with 9 bases lying between them. Germline CDR1 SEHNR, CDR2 FQNEAQ (reference sequence). This CDR3 contains 11 residues. CDR3 amino acids: CASSSPAPQYF. CDR3 nucleotides: TGTGCCAGCAGCTCCCCCGCTCCGCAGTATTTT.

The chain couples TRBV6-5 to TRBJ2-2; 7 bases align to TRBD1. V shed 7 bases, J shed 4 bases, and the junction held 6 bases outside the gene matches. CDR3 length: 14 amino acids. The germline gives CDR1 MNHEY, CDR2 SVGAGI. CDR3 region: CASTRGRGTGELFF. CDR3 nucleotide sequence: TGTGCCAGCACTAGGGGGCGAGGCACCGGGGAGCTGTTTTTT.

This rearrangement joins TRBV5-4 to TRBJ2-1, with 7 bases that match TRBD2. The ends lost 3 bases at V and 10 bases at J; junction bases unmatched: 19. Germline CDR1 and CDR2: SGHNT and YYREEE (reference sequence). The CDR3 covers 17 residues. In DNA, the CDR3 is TGTGCCAGCAGCTCCCCCATGAGGTCCGGGAGGAAGGGGGAGCAGTTCTTC. Its protein is CASSSPMRSGRKGEQFF.

The chain uses TRBV6-2 or TRBV6-3 and TRBJ2-1, with TRBD2 matching 8 bases. V was clipped by 6 bases and J by 4 bases; unmatched bases: 8. From germline, CDR1 is MNHEY and CDR2 SVGEGT. This CDR3 has 15 amino acids. CDR3 amino acids: CASRGSGRGYNEQFF. CDR3 bases: TGTGCCAGCAGGGGAAGCGGGAGAGGGTACAATGAGCAGTTCTTC.

In DNA form, the CDR3 reads TGTGCCAGCAGTGAGACATACAGGGTTGTAACAGATACGCAGTATTTT. It codes for CASSETYRVVTDTQYF. The genes are TRBV6-6 and TRBJ2-3; a possible D gene is TRBD1 (6 bases). V dropped 5 bases and J dropped 3 bases, with 18 bases sitting between them. Germline V gene lookup returns CDR1 MNHNY and CDR2 SVGAGI (reference sequence). CDR3 length: 16 amino acids.

The genes are TRBV6-5 and TRBJ2-2, with 8 nucleotides matching TRBD1. This CDR3 is built from 14 residues. Per the germline V gene, CDR1 is MNHEY and CDR2 is SVGAGI. J lost 7 bases, V lost 4 bases, and 5 bases had no gene match. CDR3 nucleotide sequence: TGTGCCAGCAGTTTCGACAGGGGAGACGGGGAGCTGTTTTTT. Its translation: CASSFDRGDGELFF.

This clonotype was observed a few times. This sequence joins TRBV4-2 and TRBJ1-1; 9 nucleotides match TRBD1. The CDR3 has 16 residues. The germline V gene has CDR1 LGHNA and CDR2 YNFKEQ. V gave up 1 base and J gave up 0 bases; unmatched junction bases: 3. Here the CDR3 DNA reads TGTGCCAGCAGCCAAGGCCGACAGGGGGTGAACACTGAAGCTTTCTTT. Translated, it gives CASSQGRQGVNTEAFF.

This clonotype occurred once. The CDR3 DNA sequence: TGTGCCAGCTCACCACCAGGGACAGGGGGCCTCTATGAGCAGTTCTTC. Its translation is CASSPPGTGGLYEQFF. The J gene is TRBJ2-1, the V gene TRBV18, with TRBD1 matching over 12 bases. This CDR3 is 16 amino acids long. CDR1 is KGHSH and CDR2 is LQKENI in the germline V gene. After removal of 0 bases from V and 8 bases from J, the junction contained 5 bases not matched to a gene.

This clonotype came up a few times. This chain connects TRBV15 to TRBJ2-1; 7 bases match TRBD2. The CDR3 loop spans 14 amino acids. Germline CDR1 and CDR2: LNHNV and YYDKDF (reference sequence). J was trimmed by 6 bases and V by 5 bases; bases with no gene match: 7. The CDR3 bases are TGTGCCACCAGCCGGGAGGACCCCCCCAATGAGCAGTTCTTC. As protein: CATSREDPPNEQFF.

This chain links TRBV7-2 with TRBJ1-2, with a possible D match to TRBD1 (6 bases). CDR1 is SGHTA, CDR2 FQGNSA, per germline. The CDR3 has 14 residues. Trimming left V 2 bases short and J 7 bases short, with 14 bases between. In DNA form, the CDR3 reads TGTGCCAGCAGCTTAATGAAGGGGGGCTTTGGCTACACCTTC. Protein sequence: CASSLMKGGFGYTF.

DNA for the CDR3: TGTGCCAGCAGTCCAACAGGACAGGGCGGGTACGAGCAGTACTTC. This encodes CASSPTGQGGYEQYF. V and J are TRBV6-2 or TRBV6-3 and TRBJ2-7; 8 bases align to TRBD1. CDR1 is MNHEY and CDR2 is SVGEGT in the germline V gene. Unmatched junction bases numbered 10, after V lost 5 bases and J lost 4 bases. The CDR3 is 15 residues long.

The J gene is TRBJ2-1, the V gene TRBV12-3 or TRBV12-4; D uncertain. This CDR3 comprises 13 residues. V lost 6 bases and J 9 bases, leaving 15 bases between the germline ends. CDR3 coding DNA: TGTGCCAGCAGCCGCCGTGGAGTGAGTGAGCAGTTCTTC. Its protein product is CASSRRGVSEQFF.

The chain recombines TRBV19 with TRBJ2-1; TRBD2 matches at 15 bases. Germline-derived CDR1 and CDR2 are LNHDA and SQIVND (reference sequence). This CDR3 contains 15 residues. V shed 7 bases and J 6 bases; nucleotides not matched to a gene: 4. CDR3 residues: CASNSGLAGGNEQFF. As DNA, the CDR3 is TGTGCCAGTAACTCGGGACTAGCGGGAGGCAATGAGCAGTTCTTC. The variable domain in full, with the rest retrieved from reference TRBV19 and TRBJ2-1, is DGGITQSPKYLFRKEGQNVTLSCEQNLNHDAMYWYRQDPGQGLRLIYYSQIVNDFQKGDIAEGYSVSREKKESFPLTVTSAQKNPTAFYLCASNSGLAGGNEQFFGPGTRLTVL.

This chain uses TRBV10-3 with TRBJ1-2; the D gene is possibly TRBD1 (5 bases). There are 15 residues in the CDR3. Trimming shortened V by 6 bases and J by 2 bases, and 16 bases separated the two germline ends. Germline V gives CDR1 ENHRY, CDR2 SYGVKD. In DNA form, the CDR3 reads TGTGCCATCAGCGGGGACGCTTGGAAAAACTATGGCTACACCTTC. The encoded protein is CAISGDAWKNYGYTF.

The chain recombines TRBV7-8 with TRBJ1-5; tentatively, D is TRBD1 (5 bases). With 2 bases removed from V and 5 bases from J, the gap between germline ends came to 10 bases. This CDR3 contains 14 residues. Germline V gives CDR1 SGHVS, CDR2 FQNEAQ. The CDR3 protein is CASSLKSRDQPQHF. The CDR3 DNA reads as TGTGCCAGCAGCTTAAAGTCCAGGGATCAGCCCCAGCATTTT.

The rearrangement uses TRBV6-8 and TRBJ2-7; D is ambiguous. The CDR3 is made up of 14 amino acids. Germline V gene data show CDR1 as MNHGY and CDR2 as SAAAGT. Deletions cut 2 bases from V and 6 bases from J, with 14 bases between. The CDR3 reads CASSYGRYGSEQYF. The CDR3 DNA follows: TGTGCCAGCAGTTACGGCAGGTATGGTTCCGAGCAGTACTTC.

The V gene is TRBV7-8, the J gene TRBJ2-1; D gene ambiguous. V was cut by 5 bases and J by 9 bases, with 17 bases left in between. CDR3 length: 14 residues. Germline V gene lookup returns CDR1 SGHVS and CDR2 FQNEAQ. The CDR3, as DNA: TGTGCCAGCAGCCACGGCCCCGCTCGAGGTGAGCAGTTCTTC. Encoded protein: CASSHGPARGEQFF.

This chain connects TRBV19 to TRBJ2-3; the D gene is possibly TRBD1 (6 bases). The CDR3 sequence is 15 residues long. Per the germline V gene, CDR1 is LNHDA and CDR2 is SQIVND (reference sequence). The germline V and J ends were trimmed by 5 bases and 3 bases, with 15 bases remaining between them. The CDR3 bases are TGTGCCAGTAGTTTCCCTCAAGGGGGAACAGATACGCAGTATTTT. Encoded protein: CASSFPQGGTDTQYF.

The V and J genes are TRBV6-1 and TRBJ1-5; D not resolved. The germline V and J ends were trimmed by 3 bases and 2 bases, with 11 bases remaining between them. Per germline, CDR1 MNHNS and CDR2 SASEGT. This CDR3 is built from 15 residues. CDR3 loop: CASSELPLRNQPQHF. CDR3 nucleotide sequence: TGTGCCAGCAGTGAGCTACCTTTGCGCAATCAGCCCCAGCATTTT.

The rearrangement uses TRBV6-8 and TRBJ2-1, with TRBD2 matching 7 bases. There are 14 residues in the CDR3. J gave up 5 bases and V 6 bases, and 7 bases lay outside the gene matches. Germline CDR1 is MNHGY and CDR2 is SAAAGT. The CDR3 region is CASRGSGINNEQFF. In nucleotides, the CDR3 is TGTGCCAGCAGGGGGAGCGGGATCAACAATGAGCAGTTCTTC.

The gene calls are TRBV2 and TRBJ2-2, with D tentatively TRBD1 (5 bases). The CDR3 spans 14 residues. Germline V CDR1 and CDR2: SNHLY, FYNNEI. Trimming shortened V by 6 bases and J by 2 bases, and 10 bases separated the two germline ends. The CDR3 loop reads CASRTDRNTGELFF. CDR3 nucleotide sequence: TGTGCCAGCAGAACAGACAGAAACACCGGGGAGCTGTTTTTT. Variable domain in full (rest from reference TRBV2 and TRBJ2-2): EPEVTQTPSHQVTQMGQEVILRCVPISNHLYFYWYRQILGQKVEFLVSFYNNEISEKSEIFDDQFSVERPDGSNFTLKIRSTKLEDSAMYFCASRTDRNTGELFFGEGSRLTVL.

The chain links TRBV20-1 to TRBJ2-3; 9 bases match TRBD2. Germline assignment: CDR1 DFQATT and CDR2 SNEGSKA (reference sequence). The CDR3 totals 12 residues. The CDR3 nucleotides read TGCAGGGCGGGGGGGGATCCAGATACGCAGTATTTT. Its translation is CRAGGDPDTQYF.

The chain carries TRBV7-6 and TRBJ2-2; D could derive from TRBD1 or TRBD2 (5 bases each). CDR1 and CDR2 from the germline V gene are SGHVS and FNYEAQ. The CDR3 consists of 16 residues. V dropped 3 bases and J dropped 6 bases, with 17 bases sitting between them. Written as DNA, the CDR3 is TGTGCCAGCAGCTTGCGGGCGTCATCCAGGGCCGGGGAGCTGTTTTTT. Amino acid sequence: CASSLRASSRAGELFF. Full variable domain (missing parts from reference TRBV7-6 and TRBJ2-2): GAGVSQSPRYKVTKRGQDVALRCDPISGHVSLYWYRQALGQGPEFLTYFNYEAQQDKSGLPNDRFSAERPEGSISTLTIQRTEQRDSAMYRCASSLRASSRAGELFFGEGSRLTVL.

This clonotype appeared a few times. The V gene is TRBV2, the J gene TRBJ2-5, with a tentative D call TRBD2 (6 bases). Trimming pared 2 bases from V and 5 bases from J, leaving 9 bases between. Germline V gives CDR1 SNHLY, CDR2 FYNNEI. The CDR3 runs 13 residues. CDR3 nucleotide sequence: TGTGCCAGCAGTGAATTGGAGGGGGAGACCCAGTACTTC. Translated, it gives CASSELEGETQYF.

The chain links TRBV20-1 to TRBJ2-7; D remains ambiguous. This CDR3 has 15 amino acids. Trimming removed 3 bases at V and 7 bases at J, with 22 bases between. Germline V gives CDR1 DFQATT, CDR2 SNEGSKA (reference sequence). CDR3 nucleotide sequence: TGCAGTGCTAGGACGTCTAGGTCCACCCTTGATGAGCAGTACTTC. This encodes CSARTSRSTLDEQYF.